Included here is one T cell receptor (beta chain) sequence, with context. The antigen is not known. This record belongs to a study of T-cell memory formation after mild COVID-19. Turning to the study itself: Clusters of TCRs were largely donor specific. General observations from the study: CD4/CD8 balance characterized clones contracting day 15 to 85, and CD4+ skew characterized later expanders. Some clones that responded turned up in pre-infection memory, which suggests that cross-reactive memory joined in.

This CDR3 is built from 17 residues. Germline V gene data show CDR1 as SQVTM and CDR2 as ANQGSEA. Trimming at V came to 3 bases and at J to 2 bases, leaving 9 bases not matched to a gene. TCR alpha and TCR beta cDNA libraries with sample barcodes and UMIs came from 5'RACE using constant-segment primers. TCRdb re-called the 5' RACE reads through MiXCR, storing one row per CDR3 protein. The table includes a few hundred thousand distinct CDR3 sequences, less than 25% detected once. The source of this sequence is an adult woman who had mild COVID-19 (a few samples of this study predate the infection). Cell type and time point are not known. V usage is TRBV29-1 and J usage is TRBJ2-3; 12 bases are shared with TRBD2. The sample comprised PBMCs or a T cell subset sorted from them (not recorded which). The CDR3 sequence: CSVDPPGTSGFTDTQYF. CDR3 sequence (DNA): TGCAGCGTTGACCCTCCGGGGACTAGCGGGTTCACAGATACGCAGTATTTT.